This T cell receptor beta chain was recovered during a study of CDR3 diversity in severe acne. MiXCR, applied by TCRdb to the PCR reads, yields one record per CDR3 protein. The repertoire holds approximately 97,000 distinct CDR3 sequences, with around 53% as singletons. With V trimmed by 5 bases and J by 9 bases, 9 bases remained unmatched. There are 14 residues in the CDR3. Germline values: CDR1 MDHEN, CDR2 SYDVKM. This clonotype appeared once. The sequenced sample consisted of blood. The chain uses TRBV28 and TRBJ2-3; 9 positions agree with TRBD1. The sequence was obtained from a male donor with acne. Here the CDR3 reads CASSPQGAGETQYF. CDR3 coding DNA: TGTGCCAGCAGTCCACAGGGGGCGGGAGAGACGCAGTATTTT.